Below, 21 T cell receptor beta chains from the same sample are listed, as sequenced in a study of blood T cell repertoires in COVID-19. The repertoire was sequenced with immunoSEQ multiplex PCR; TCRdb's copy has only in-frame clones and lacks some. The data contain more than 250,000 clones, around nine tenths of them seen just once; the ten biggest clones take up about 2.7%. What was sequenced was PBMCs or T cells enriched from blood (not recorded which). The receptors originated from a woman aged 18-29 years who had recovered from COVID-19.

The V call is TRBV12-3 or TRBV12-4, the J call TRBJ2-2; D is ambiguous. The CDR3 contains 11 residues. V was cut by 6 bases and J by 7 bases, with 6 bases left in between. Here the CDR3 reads CASRPSGELFF. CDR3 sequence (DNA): TGTGCCAGCAGACCGAGCGGGGAGCTGTTTTTT.

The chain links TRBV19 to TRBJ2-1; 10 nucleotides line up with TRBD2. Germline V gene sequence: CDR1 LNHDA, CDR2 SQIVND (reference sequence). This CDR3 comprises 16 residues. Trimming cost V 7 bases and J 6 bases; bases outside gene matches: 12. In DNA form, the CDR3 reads TGTGCCAGTAATAGCGGGGGGACCATTTCGGGCAATGAGCAGTTCTTC. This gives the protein CASNSGGTISGNEQFF. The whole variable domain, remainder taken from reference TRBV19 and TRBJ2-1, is DGGITQSPKYLFRKEGQNVTLSCEQNLNHDAMYWYRQDPGQGLRLIYYSQIVNDFQKGDIAEGYSVSREKKESFPLTVTSAQKNPTAFYLCASNSGGTISGNEQFFGPGTRLTVL.

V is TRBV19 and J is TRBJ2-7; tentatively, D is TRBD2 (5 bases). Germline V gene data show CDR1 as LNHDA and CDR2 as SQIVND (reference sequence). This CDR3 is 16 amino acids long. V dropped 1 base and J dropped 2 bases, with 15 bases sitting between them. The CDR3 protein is CASSIGGGGSPYEQYF. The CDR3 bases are TGTGCCAGTAGTATAGGCGGAGGCGGTTCGCCCTACGAGCAGTACTTC.

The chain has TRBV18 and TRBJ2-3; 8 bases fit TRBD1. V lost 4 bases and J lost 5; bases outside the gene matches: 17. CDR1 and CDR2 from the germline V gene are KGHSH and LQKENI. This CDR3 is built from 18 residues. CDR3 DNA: TGTGCCAGCTCACTTCTAAAACCGACAGGGGAAGTTATAGATACGCAGTATTTT. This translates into CASSLLKPTGEVIDTQYF.

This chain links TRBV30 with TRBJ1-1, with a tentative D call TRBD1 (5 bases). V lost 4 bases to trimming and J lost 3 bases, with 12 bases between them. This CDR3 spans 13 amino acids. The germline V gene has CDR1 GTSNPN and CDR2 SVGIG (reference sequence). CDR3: CAWIRRGDTEAFF. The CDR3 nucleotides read TGTGCCTGGATAAGGCGGGGGGACACTGAAGCTTTCTTT.

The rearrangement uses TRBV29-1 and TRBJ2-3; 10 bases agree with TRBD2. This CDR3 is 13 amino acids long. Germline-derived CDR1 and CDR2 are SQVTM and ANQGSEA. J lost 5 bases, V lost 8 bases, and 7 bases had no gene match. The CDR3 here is CSLPAGGGDTQYF. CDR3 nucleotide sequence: TGCAGCTTACCAGCGGGAGGGGGAGATACGCAGTATTTT.

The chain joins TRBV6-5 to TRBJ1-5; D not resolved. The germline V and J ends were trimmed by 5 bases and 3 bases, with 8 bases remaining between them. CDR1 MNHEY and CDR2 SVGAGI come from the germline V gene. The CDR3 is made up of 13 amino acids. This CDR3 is CASSLYINQPQHF. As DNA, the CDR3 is TGTGCCAGCAGTCTTTACATCAATCAGCCCCAGCATTTT.

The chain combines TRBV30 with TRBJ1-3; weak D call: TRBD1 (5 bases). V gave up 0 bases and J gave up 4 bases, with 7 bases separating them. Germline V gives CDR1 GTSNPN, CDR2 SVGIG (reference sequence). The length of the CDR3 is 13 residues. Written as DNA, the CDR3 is TGTGCCTGGAGTGTGGGACTAGGAAACACCATATATTTT. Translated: CAWSVGLGNTIYF.

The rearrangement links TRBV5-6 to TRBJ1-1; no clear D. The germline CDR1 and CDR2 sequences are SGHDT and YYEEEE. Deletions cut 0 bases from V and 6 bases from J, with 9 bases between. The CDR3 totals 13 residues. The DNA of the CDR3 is TGTGCCAGCAGCTTGGGTGGCAGTCCTGAAGCTTTCTTT. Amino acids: CASSLGGSPEAFF.

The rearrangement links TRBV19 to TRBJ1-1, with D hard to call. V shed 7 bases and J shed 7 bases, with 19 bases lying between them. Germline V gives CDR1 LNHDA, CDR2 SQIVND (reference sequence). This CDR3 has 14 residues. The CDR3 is CASTLVPSRDEAFF. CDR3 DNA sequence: TGTGCCAGTACCCTTGTCCCCTCGAGGGATGAAGCTTTCTTT.

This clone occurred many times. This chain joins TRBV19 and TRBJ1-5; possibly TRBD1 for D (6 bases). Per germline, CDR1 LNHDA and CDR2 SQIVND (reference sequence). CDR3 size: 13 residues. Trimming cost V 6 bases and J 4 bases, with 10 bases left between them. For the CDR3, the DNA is TGTGCCAGTAGACAAGGGGGAAATCAGCCCCAGCATTTT. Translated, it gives CASRQGGNQPQHF.

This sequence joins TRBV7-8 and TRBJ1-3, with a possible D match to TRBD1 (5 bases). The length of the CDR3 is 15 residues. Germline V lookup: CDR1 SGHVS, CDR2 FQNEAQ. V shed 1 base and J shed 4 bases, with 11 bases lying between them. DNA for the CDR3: TGTGCCAGCAGCTTAGTTCAGCCAGGGGGAAACACCATATATTTT. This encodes CASSLVQPGGNTIYF.

The CDR3 region has the DNA TGCGCCAGCAGTCCCGACTCCGCCTACGAGCAGTACTTC. It is translated as CASSPDSAYEQYF. This chain connects TRBV10-1 to TRBJ2-7, with D unclear. The CDR3 covers 13 residues. Deletions cut 5 bases from V and 2 bases from J, with 10 bases between. Germline V gene lookup returns CDR1 WNHNN and CDR2 SYGVQD (reference sequence).

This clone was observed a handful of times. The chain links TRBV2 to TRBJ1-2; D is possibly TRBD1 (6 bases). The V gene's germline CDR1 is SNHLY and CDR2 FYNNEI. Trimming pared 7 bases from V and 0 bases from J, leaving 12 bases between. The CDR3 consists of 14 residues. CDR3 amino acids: CASITDRSNYGYTF. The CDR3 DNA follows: TGTGCCAGCATCACAGACAGGTCTAACTATGGCTACACCTTC. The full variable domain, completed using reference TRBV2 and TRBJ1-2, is EPEVTQTPSHQVTQMGQEVILRCVPISNHLYFYWYRQILGQKVEFLVSFYNNEISEKSEIFDDQFSVERPDGSNFTLKIRSTKLEDSAMYFCASITDRSNYGYTFGSGTRLTVV.

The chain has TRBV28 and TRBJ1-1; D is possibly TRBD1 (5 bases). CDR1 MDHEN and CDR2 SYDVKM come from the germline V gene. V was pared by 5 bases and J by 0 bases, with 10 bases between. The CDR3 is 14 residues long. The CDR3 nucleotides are TGTGCCAGCAGTCCCGCAGGGATGAACACTGAAGCTTTCTTT. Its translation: CASSPAGMNTEAFF.

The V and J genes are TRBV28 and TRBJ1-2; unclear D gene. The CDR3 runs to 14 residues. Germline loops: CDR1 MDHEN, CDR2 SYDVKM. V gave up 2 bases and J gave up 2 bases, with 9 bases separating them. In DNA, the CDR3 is TGTGCCAGCAGTTTAGTAAGTGAGAACTATGGCTACACCTTC. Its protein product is CASSLVSENYGYTF.

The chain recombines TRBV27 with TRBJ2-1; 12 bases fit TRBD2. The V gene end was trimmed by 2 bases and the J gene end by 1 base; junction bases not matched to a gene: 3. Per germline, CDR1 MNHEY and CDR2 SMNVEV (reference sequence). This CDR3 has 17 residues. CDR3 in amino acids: CASSLGLAGTSYNEQFF. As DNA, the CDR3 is TGTGCCAGCAGTTTAGGACTAGCGGGAACGTCCTACAATGAGCAGTTCTTC.

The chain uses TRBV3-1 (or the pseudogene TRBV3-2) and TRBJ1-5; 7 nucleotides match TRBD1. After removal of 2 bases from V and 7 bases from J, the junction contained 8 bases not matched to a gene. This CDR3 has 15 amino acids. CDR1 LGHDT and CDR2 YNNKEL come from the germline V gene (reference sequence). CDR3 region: CASSQRQGRGQPQHF. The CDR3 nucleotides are TGTGCCAGCAGCCAACGACAGGGTAGAGGGCAGCCCCAGCATTTT.

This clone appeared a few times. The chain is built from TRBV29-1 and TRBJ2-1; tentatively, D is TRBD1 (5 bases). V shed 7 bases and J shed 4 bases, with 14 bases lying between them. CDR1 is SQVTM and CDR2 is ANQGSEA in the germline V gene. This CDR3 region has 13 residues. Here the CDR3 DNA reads TGCAGCGCTACTCAGGGTTCGTACAATGAGCAGTTCTTC. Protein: CSATQGSYNEQFF.

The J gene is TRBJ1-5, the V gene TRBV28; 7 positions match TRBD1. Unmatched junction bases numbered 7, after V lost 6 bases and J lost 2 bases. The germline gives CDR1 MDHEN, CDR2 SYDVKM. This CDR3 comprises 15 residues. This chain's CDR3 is CASRGTDGGNQPQHF. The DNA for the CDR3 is TGTGCCAGCAGGGGGACAGACGGCGGCAATCAGCCCCAGCATTTT. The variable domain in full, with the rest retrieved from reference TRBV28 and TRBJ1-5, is DVKVTQSSRYLVKRTGEKVFLECVQDMDHENMFWYRQDPGLGLRLIYFSYDVKMKEKGDIPEGYSVSREKKERFSLILESASTNQTSMYLCASRGTDGGNQPQHFGDGTRLSIL.

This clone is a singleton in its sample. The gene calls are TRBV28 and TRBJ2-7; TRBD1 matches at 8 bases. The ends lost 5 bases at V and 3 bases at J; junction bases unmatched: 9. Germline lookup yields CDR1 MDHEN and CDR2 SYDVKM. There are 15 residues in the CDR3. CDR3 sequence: CASSDPGTGNYEQYF. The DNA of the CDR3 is TGTGCCAGCAGTGACCCCGGGACAGGTAACTACGAGCAGTACTTC.